These 21 T cell receptor beta chains came from one sample sequenced in a study of graft-versus-host responses after intestinal transplantation. Profiled with immunoSEQ multiplex PCR; TCRdb holds only in-frame clones, not every one. The sample yields tens of thousands of clones, 87% seen once. These receptors are not linked to any known antigen. Sequences were derived from unstimulated CD8+ T cells sorted from spleen or lymph node cells, sampled before transplant. All receptors come from a human donor who was the organ donor for an intestinal transplant.

The genes are TRBV30 and TRBJ2-7; TRBD2 agrees at 10 bases. Trimming cost V 1 base and J 0 bases; bases outside gene matches: 3. Germline V lookup: CDR1 GTSNPN, CDR2 SVGIG (reference sequence). The CDR3 contains 15 residues. CDR3 amino acids: CAWSGPSGGSYEQYF. The CDR3 nucleotides are TGTGCCTGGAGTGGGCCTAGCGGGGGCTCCTACGAGCAGTACTTC. Full variable domain (remainder filled in from reference TRBV30 and TRBJ2-7): SQTIHQWPATLVQPVGSPLSLECTVEGTSNPNLYWYRQAAGRGLQLLFYSVGIGQISSEVPQNLSASRPQDRQFILSSKKLLLSDSGFYLCAWSGPSGGSYEQYFGPGTRLTVT.

The chain employs TRBV28 and TRBJ1-2; possible D gene TRBD1, 6 bases. V gave up 6 bases and J gave up 4 bases, with 15 bases separating them. Germline V CDR1 and CDR2: MDHEN, SYDVKM. The CDR3 consists of 14 residues. CDR3 bases: TGTGCCAGCAGATCCGACACAGGGATCTATGGCTACACCTTC. It translates to CASRSDTGIYGYTF.

The chain recombines TRBV6-5 with TRBJ1-4; TRBD1 might be the D (5 bases). The germline V gene has CDR1 MNHEY and CDR2 SVGAGI. Trimming shortened V by 1 base and J by 8 bases, and 11 bases separated the two germline ends. The CDR3 extends over 14 amino acids. The CDR3 is CASSYYNGDEKLFF. CDR3 nucleotides: TGTGCCAGCAGTTACTACAACGGGGACGAAAAACTGTTTTTT.

This clone was seen once. V and J are TRBV7-9 and TRBJ2-3; 9 nucleotides match TRBD1. The CDR3 is 14 amino acids. Trimming cost V 4 bases and J 5 bases; bases outside gene matches: 4. Germline V gene sequence: CDR1 SEHNR, CDR2 FQNEAQ (reference sequence). CDR3 loop: CASSSRTGEDTQYF. The CDR3 nucleotides read TGTGCCAGCAGCTCAAGGACAGGGGAAGATACGCAGTATTTT. The full variable domain, its missing parts supplied by reference TRBV7-9 and TRBJ2-3, is DTGVSQNPRHKITKRGQNVTFRCDPISEHNRLYWYRQTLGQGPEFLTYFQNEAQLEKSRLLSDRFSAERPKGSFSTLEIQRTEQGDSAMYLCASSSRTGEDTQYFGPGTRLTVL.

CDR3 coding DNA: TGTGCCAGCAGTGAAGCAACTTTTCCGGGAGGCAGTACCTACGAGCAGTACTTC. The encoded protein is CASSEATFPGGSTYEQYF. The genes are TRBV2 and TRBJ2-7; 7 bases are a match to TRBD2. Germline V gene lookup returns CDR1 SNHLY and CDR2 FYNNEI. V lost 0 bases to trimming and J lost 2 bases; unmatched junction nucleotides: 13. This CDR3 contains 18 residues.

The chain employs TRBV20-1 and TRBJ2-1; D ambiguous. V was pared by 6 bases and J by 7 bases, with 10 bases between. There are 11 residues in the CDR3. Germline assignment: CDR1 DFQATT and CDR2 SNEGSKA (reference sequence). The chain's CDR3 is CSAIPNNEQFF. The CDR3, as DNA: TGCAGTGCCATACCGAATAATGAGCAGTTCTTC.

The J gene is TRBJ2-3, the V gene TRBV4-1; D ambiguous. The CDR3 is 13 residues long. Germline V lookup: CDR1 MGHRA, CDR2 YSYEKL. The germline V and J ends were trimmed by 1 base and 1 base, with 3 bases remaining between them. The CDR3: CASSQVGTDTQYF. DNA for the CDR3: TGCGCCAGCAGCCAAGTGGGCACAGATACGCAGTATTTT.

This clone was observed a handful of times. The rearrangement uses TRBV4-2 and TRBJ2-6, with D unclear. The CDR3 has 16 residues. V was trimmed by 0 bases and J by 2 bases, leaving 8 bases between them. Germline V CDR1 and CDR2: LGHNA, YNFKEQ. The CDR3 protein is CASSQDPSAGANVLTF. The CDR3 DNA sequence: TGTGCCAGCAGCCAAGATCCCAGTGCTGGGGCCAACGTCCTGACTTTC.

CDR3 protein: CASSTTGGEYNEQFF. CDR3 nucleotides: TGCGCCAGCAGCACTACGGGGGGGGAATACAATGAGCAGTTCTTC. The chain carries TRBV4-1 and TRBJ2-1, with 8 bases matching TRBD2. V dropped 5 bases and J dropped 4; count of bases not matched to a gene: 7. The CDR3 sequence is 15 residues long. Germline CDR1 reads MGHRA; CDR2 reads YSYEKL.

This chain joins TRBV21-1 and TRBJ1-6; the table's D call TRBD1 went unverified against the DNA. TRBV21-1 is classified as a pseudogene. The CDR3 sequence is 16 residues long. The CDR3 DNA sequence: TGTGCCAGCAGCAAAACGGCGCCGGGACAGAATTCACCCCTCCACTTT. Residues: CASSKTAPGQNSPLHF.

In its sample, this clone was seen a few times. One end of the junction is discordant with germline, which a read error may explain. CDR3 sequence: CASSDSSYEQYF. DNA of the CDR3: TGCGCCAGCAGTGACAGCTCCTACGAGCAGTACTTC. This chain connects TRBV6-6 to TRBJ2-7; tentatively, D is TRBD1 (5 bases). From germline, CDR1 is MNHNY and CDR2 SVGAGI (reference sequence). The CDR3 sequence is 12 residues long.

The chain recombines TRBV30 with TRBJ2-5; D is undetermined. The CDR3 length is 12 residues. Between the trimmed V and J ends, which lost 1 base and 1 base, there was a span of 4 bases. Germline V gene data show CDR1 as GTSNPN and CDR2 as SVGIG (reference sequence). CDR3 bases: TGTGCCTGGAGTGGCGTCCAAGAGACCCAGTACTTC. Encoded protein: CAWSGVQETQYF. The whole variable domain, remainder taken from reference TRBV30 and TRBJ2-5, is SQTIHQWPATLVQPVGSPLSLECTVEGTSNPNLYWYRQAAGRGLQLLFYSVGIGQISSEVPQNLSASRPQDRQFILSSKKLLLSDSGFYLCAWSGVQETQYFGPGTRLLVL.

The rearrangement joins TRBV7-9 to TRBJ2-1; the D gene is possibly TRBD2 (5 bases). Germline CDR1 and CDR2: SEHNR and FQNEAQ (reference sequence). Trimming took 2 bases from V and 4 from J, leaving 6 bases between them. This CDR3 has 13 amino acids. For the CDR3, the DNA is TGTGCCAGCAGCTTACGAGGGTACAATGAGCAGTTCTTC. It encodes CASSLRGYNEQFF.

This chain connects TRBV29-1 to TRBJ2-7; TRBD1 agrees at 9 bases. CDR1 SQVTM and CDR2 ANQGSEA come from the germline V gene. J gave up 3 bases and V 6 bases, and 6 bases lay outside the gene matches. This CDR3 is 13 amino acids long. The CDR3 DNA is TGCAGCGTGATACAGGGGGCGCGCTACGAGCAGTACTTC. Protein sequence: CSVIQGARYEQYF.

The CDR3 region has the DNA TGTGCCTGGAGTGTAATTCAGCGGGGGGCGTACGAGCAGTACTTC. The encoded protein is CAWSVIQRGAYEQYF. The chain combines TRBV30 with TRBJ2-7; 9 nucleotides align to TRBD2. V was clipped by 0 bases and J by 4 bases; unmatched bases: 7. This CDR3 has 15 amino acids. Germline CDR1 and CDR2: GTSNPN and SVGIG (reference sequence). Variable domain in full (rest from reference TRBV30 and TRBJ2-7): SQTIHQWPATLVQPVGSPLSLECTVEGTSNPNLYWYRQAAGRGLQLLFYSVGIGQISSEVPQNLSASRPQDRQFILSSKKLLLSDSGFYLCAWSVIQRGAYEQYFGPGTRLTVT.

The CDR3 here is CASRGIRQKAPGNTIYF. In nucleotides, the CDR3 is TGTGCCAGCAGGGGAATTAGACAGAAGGCTCCTGGAAACACCATATATTTT. The chain links TRBV6-4 to TRBJ1-3, with a possible D match to TRBD1 (5 bases). V dropped 6 bases and J dropped 2 bases, with 20 bases sitting between them. Germline CDR1 MRHNA, CDR2 SNTAGT. This CDR3 is built from 17 residues.

This chain connects TRBV10-3 to TRBJ2-1; TRBD2 matches at 12 bases. Germline V gene lookup returns CDR1 ENHRY and CDR2 SYGVKD. The V gene end was trimmed by 4 bases and the J gene end by 4 bases; junction bases not matched to a gene: 2. This CDR3 has 15 amino acids. In DNA form, the CDR3 reads TGTGCCATCAGTGGGACTAGCGGGGTATACAATGAGCAGTTCTTC. This gives the protein CAISGTSGVYNEQFF.

About this clone: The sample holds other DNA sequences that translate to the same CDR3. The chain recombines TRBV4-2 with TRBJ2-5; D is possibly TRBD1 (5 bases). The ends were cut back, 0 bases at V and 3 bases at J, with 8 bases in the middle. This CDR3 spans 14 amino acids. CDR1 is LGHNA, CDR2 YNFKEQ, per germline. The CDR3 loop reads CASSQDWGEETQYF. The CDR3, as DNA: TGTGCCAGCAGCCAAGACTGGGGCGAAGAGACCCAGTACTTC.

This sequence joins TRBV6-5 and TRBJ2-7, with TRBD1 as a possible D gene (5 bases). CDR1 and CDR2 from the germline V gene are MNHEY and SVGAGI. The V end lost 6 bases, the J end lost 2 bases, and 14 bases lay between the germline ends. The CDR3 consists of 14 residues. In DNA, the CDR3 is TGTGCCAGCAGCCCGGGCGGACAAACCTACGAGCAGTACTTC. This encodes CASSPGGQTYEQYF.

V usage is TRBV5-6 and J usage is TRBJ2-5; 8 positions match TRBD1. CDR1 is SGHDT and CDR2 is YYEEEE in the germline V gene. V dropped 3 bases and J dropped 7; count of bases not matched to a gene: 14. The CDR3 runs 16 residues. DNA of the CDR3: TGTGCCAGCAGCTCTTGGACAGGGACAATGACGGGGACCCAGTACTTC. Its translation is CASSSWTGTMTGTQYF.

The chain employs TRBV9 and TRBJ2-3; no definite D call. This CDR3 is 16 amino acids long. CDR1 and CDR2 from the germline V gene are SGDLS and YYNGEE. V lost 3 bases and J lost 2, with 16 bases in between. In nucleotides, the CDR3 is TGTGCCAGCAGCGGGGCGTCGGGCCTCCACACAGATACGCAGTATTTT. This encodes CASSGASGLHTDTQYF.